The 31 T cell receptor beta chains below were found in one sample sequenced in a study of cytomegalovirus exposure and HLA in healthy donors. This PCR relied on a set of 60 Vbeta primers and 13 Jbeta primers. Repertoires were generated with immunoSEQ multiplex PCR, while TCRdb's copy carries only in-frame clones and drops some. This sample's table has roughly 140,000 clones. Sequences were obtained from PBMCs. All receptors come from a man aged 40-49 years in good health and CMV-seronegative.

J is TRBJ1-1 and V is TRBV10-3, with 7 positions matching TRBD1. The V segment lost 6 bases and the J segment 3 bases; nucleotides outside the gene matches: 7. CDR1 ENHRY and CDR2 SYGVKD come from the germline V gene. CDR3 length equals 14 residues. CDR3 DNA sequence: TGTGCCATCAGAGAGGGACAGCCTCACACTGAAGCTTTCTTT. Its translation is CAIREGQPHTEAFF.

This chain uses TRBV13 with TRBJ1-1; 9 nucleotides match TRBD1. Trimming at V came to 4 bases and at J to 5 bases, leaving 5 bases not matched to a gene. CDR3 size: 14 residues. From germline, CDR1 is PRHDT and CDR2 FYEKMQ (reference sequence). CDR3 protein: CASSYLTGGTEAFF. CDR3 DNA sequence: TGTGCCAGCAGCTACCTGACAGGGGGGACTGAAGCTTTCTTT.

The V call is TRBV6-1, the J call TRBJ1-5; no firm D call. CDR3 size: 14 residues. V lost 10 bases to trimming and J lost 1 base, with 14 bases between them. Germline loops: CDR1 MNHNS, CDR2 SASEGT. CDR3 protein: CAIKEEGSNQPQHF. Written as DNA, the CDR3 is TGTGCCATAAAGGAGGAAGGAAGCAATCAGCCCCAGCATTTT.

The chain combines TRBV5-6 with TRBJ1-5, with 9 bases that match TRBD1. The CDR3 sequence is 15 residues long. Germline loops: CDR1 SGHDT, CDR2 YYEEEE. The J segment lost 6 bases and the V segment lost 0 bases, leaving 4 bases of the junction unmatched. CDR3 in amino acids: CASSLGTGVTQPQHF. The CDR3, as DNA: TGTGCCAGCAGCTTGGGGACAGGGGTGACTCAGCCCCAGCATTTT.

This rearrangement joins TRBV5-6 to TRBJ2-5; D may be TRBD2 (6 bases). This CDR3 comprises 16 residues. The V and J ends lost 0 bases and 4 bases respectively, with 16 bases between them. CDR1 is SGHDT, CDR2 YYEEEE, per germline. The CDR3 region has the DNA TGTGCCAGCAGCTTGGGCCCAGCGGGCGGGACAGAGACCCAGTACTTC. It is translated as CASSLGPAGGTETQYF.

V gene TRBV5-6 combines with J gene TRBJ2-5, with a tentative D call TRBD2 (5 bases). Between the trimmed V and J ends, which lost 3 bases and 1 base, there was a span of 13 bases. Germline CDR1 is SGHDT and CDR2 is YYEEEE. The CDR3 has 15 residues. CDR3 region: CASSYERRGQETQYF. The CDR3, as DNA: TGTGCCAGCAGCTACGAAAGACGGGGCCAAGAGACCCAGTACTTC.

V and J are TRBV4-2 and TRBJ2-3; 13 positions match TRBD2. Germline V lookup: CDR1 LGHNA, CDR2 YNFKEQ. V trimming: 2 bases; J trimming: 4 bases; junction bases outside the gene matches: 3. The CDR3 covers 16 residues. The CDR3 coding sequence is TGTGCCAGCAGCCAAAAACTAGCGGGGGGGCCAGATACGCAGTATTTT. The encoded protein is CASSQKLAGGPDTQYF.

The chain recombines TRBV6-4 with TRBJ1-2; a possible D gene is TRBD1 (6 bases). The V end was cut by 0 bases, the J end by 3 bases, with 8 bases between. The CDR3 is made up of 14 amino acids. Germline V gene lookup returns CDR1 MRHNA and CDR2 SNTAGT. The DNA of the CDR3 is TGTGCCAGCAGTGACTCGTGGACAGACTATGGCTACACCTTC. Its protein is CASSDSWTDYGYTF.

The genes are TRBV6-6 and TRBJ1-6; D unresolved. Germline-derived CDR1 and CDR2 are MNHNY and SVGAGI (reference sequence). The CDR3 sequence is 15 residues long. The V and J ends lost 6 bases and 0 bases respectively, with 9 bases between them. Here the CDR3 DNA reads TGTGCCAGCAGAGGACTGAGCTCCTATAATTCACCCCTCCACTTT. It specifies CASRGLSSYNSPLHF.

J is TRBJ1-2 and V is TRBV9, with TRBD1 matching over 8 bases. The CDR3 extends over 16 amino acids. The V and J ends lost 4 bases and 2 bases, in that order; junction bases with no gene match: 10. CDR1 and CDR2 (germline): SGDLS, YYNGEE. The chain's CDR3 is CASSKASGTGNYGYTF. The CDR3 DNA is TGTGCCAGCAGCAAAGCCTCCGGGACAGGAAACTATGGCTACACCTTC.

The chain couples TRBV6-1 to TRBJ2-1, with a tentative D call TRBD2 (6 bases). V lost 6 bases and J lost 5, with 11 bases in between. The CDR3 covers 13 residues. Germline V gene lookup returns CDR1 MNHNS and CDR2 SASEGT. This CDR3 is CASSLLANNEQFF. In DNA form, the CDR3 reads TGTGCCAGCAGCTTACTAGCCAACAATGAGCAGTTCTTC.

The rearrangement joins TRBV5-1 to TRBJ1-3; the D gene is possibly TRBD1 (6 bases). V dropped 0 bases and J dropped 0 bases, with 7 bases sitting between them. The CDR3 covers 15 residues. Germline V gives CDR1 SGHRS, CDR2 YFSETQ. This chain's CDR3 is CASSLEGDSGNTIYF. CDR3 coding DNA: TGCGCCAGCAGCTTGGAGGGGGACTCTGGAAACACCATATATTTT.

The chain uses TRBV15 and TRBJ1-1; tentative D call: TRBD1 (6 bases). The ends were cut back, 0 bases at V and 4 bases at J, with 9 bases in the middle. The CDR3 extends over 14 amino acids. Looked up from germline, CDR1 is LNHNV and CDR2 is YYDKDF (reference sequence). The CDR3 DNA reads TGTGCCACCAGCAGAGATGCGGGGGCCACTGAAGCTTTCTTT. Amino acid sequence: CATSRDAGATEAFF.

The V gene is TRBV11-3, the J gene TRBJ2-3; 7 bases align to TRBD2. V was clipped by 9 bases and J by 5 bases; unmatched bases: 14. Germline values: CDR1 SGHNT, CDR2 YENEEA. The CDR3 length is 15 residues. CDR3 residues: CARVREDGRGDTQYF. As DNA, the CDR3 is TGTGCCAGGGTACGGGAGGACGGGAGAGGAGATACGCAGTATTTT.

The chain carries TRBV2 and TRBJ1-5, with 10 positions matching TRBD1. The CDR3 is 15 residues long. The V gene's germline CDR1 is SNHLY and CDR2 FYNNEI. J gave up 4 bases and V 5 bases, and 5 bases lay outside the gene matches. CDR3 DNA: TGTGCCAGCAGTCGGGACAGGGGACCTAATCAGCCCCAGCATTTT. Protein: CASSRDRGPNQPQHF.

CDR3: CASSYPRGSYNEQFF. The CDR3 coding sequence is TGTGCCAGCAGTTACCCTCGGGGTTCCTACAATGAGCAGTTCTTC. V is TRBV6-5 and J is TRBJ2-1; D possibly corresponds to TRBD2 (5 bases). V was clipped by 2 bases and J by 1 base, with 9 bases between them. The germline CDR1 and CDR2 sequences are MNHEY and SVGAGI. The CDR3 runs 15 residues.

The chain recombines TRBV27 with TRBJ1-5; D unclear. This CDR3 has 14 residues. In germline, CDR1 is MNHEY, CDR2 SMNVEV (reference sequence). V was shortened by 0 bases and J by 7 bases, with 10 bases between the two germline ends. CDR3 in DNA: TGTGCCAGCAGTTTATCGCGAGGGAAGCAGCCCCAGCATTTT. Its translation is CASSLSRGKQPQHF.

The chain combines TRBV9 with TRBJ2-5, with a weak D call TRBD1 (6 bases). Deletions cut 0 bases from V and 7 bases from J, with 16 bases between. Looked up from germline, CDR1 is SGDLS and CDR2 is YYNGEE. The CDR3 is 15 amino acids. The CDR3 here is CASSVGTVVGATQYF. The CDR3 nucleotides are TGTGCCAGCAGCGTAGGCACGGTGGTGGGGGCGACCCAGTACTTC.

This chain uses TRBV11-2 with TRBJ2-3; D possibly corresponds to TRBD1 (6 bases). The CDR3 loop spans 16 amino acids. Germline CDR1 reads SGHAT; CDR2 reads FQNNGV. V lost 4 bases, J lost 2 bases, and 16 bases lay in between. CDR3 in amino acids: CASSSPAAGVTDTQYF. The CDR3 coding sequence is TGTGCCAGCAGCTCCCCGGCGGCAGGGGTCACAGATACGCAGTATTTT.

The rearrangement joins TRBV5-6 to TRBJ1-3; 9 bases fit TRBD1. This CDR3 comprises 15 residues. V shed 4 bases and J 6 bases; nucleotides not matched to a gene: 8. Germline CDR1 SGHDT, CDR2 YYEEEE. This CDR3 is CASSRTDRGSNTIYF. CDR3 DNA: TGTGCCAGCAGCCGGACCGACAGGGGGTCAAACACCATATATTTT.

The rearrangement uses TRBV7-9 and TRBJ2-1, with TRBD2 identical over 13 bases. This CDR3 region has 14 residues. CDR1 and CDR2 from the germline V gene are SEHNR and FQNEAQ (reference sequence). The junction had 3 bases not matched to a gene; V was cut back by 6 bases and J by 7 bases. CDR3 protein: CASRLAGGPNEQFF. CDR3 in DNA: TGTGCCAGCAGACTAGCGGGGGGGCCGAATGAGCAGTTCTTC.

The rearrangement joins TRBV2 to TRBJ2-7; a weak D match, TRBD1 (6 bases). V shed 10 bases and J shed 2 bases, with 9 bases lying between them. This CDR3 is built from 11 residues. Germline loops: CDR1 SNHLY, CDR2 FYNNEI. DNA for the CDR3: TGTGCCACAGGGGTTACCTACGAGCAGTACTTC. Residues: CATGVTYEQYF.

The J gene is TRBJ2-7, the V gene TRBV18; D perhaps matches TRBD2 (7 bases). Trimming cost V 3 bases and J 2 bases, with 11 bases left between them. The germline V gene has CDR1 KGHSH and CDR2 LQKENI. The CDR3 runs to 14 residues. The CDR3: CASSPRGAAYEQYF. As DNA, the CDR3 is TGTGCCAGCTCACCCCGGGGGGCGGCCTACGAGCAGTACTTC.

The rearrangement links TRBV23-1 to TRBJ2-7; 7 bases are a match to TRBD1. TRBV23-1 is labeled an ORF, and its function is uncertain. The CDR3 covers 17 residues. The junction had 19 bases not matched to a gene; V was cut back by 5 bases and J by 6 bases. CDR3 DNA sequence: TGCGCCAGCAGTAAAAATGACCGGGACAGCGGTAGTCGCGAGCAGTACTTC. It encodes CASSKNDRDSGSREQYF.

As regards this clone: At one end the junction does not follow the germline gene, possibly because of a read error. The same CDR3 is also encoded by other DNA sequences in this sample. The chain is built from TRBV5-1 and TRBJ2-1; possible D gene TRBD2, 5 bases. Germline assignment: CDR1 SGHRS and CDR2 YFSETQ. This CDR3 comprises 15 residues. The CDR3 bases are TGCGCCAGCAGTCTCGGTTCTAGCTCCTACAATGAGCAATTCTTC. Its translation: CASSLGSSSYNEQFF.

V and J are TRBV11-1 and TRBJ2-1, with 10 bases fitting TRBD2. Germline assignment: CDR1 SGHAT and CDR2 FQDESV (reference sequence). The CDR3 is 16 amino acids. V shed 5 bases and J 4 bases; nucleotides not matched to a gene: 8. The DNA for the CDR3 is TGTGCCAGCAGCCCCCTAGCGGGGGCCTTATACAATGAGCAGTTCTTC. Translating gives CASSPLAGALYNEQFF.

This sequence joins TRBV9 and TRBJ2-7, with 8 bases that match TRBD1. The germline V gene encodes CDR1 SGDLS and CDR2 YYNGEE. The CDR3 runs 15 residues. The V and J ends lost 0 bases and 5 bases, in that order; junction bases with no gene match: 7. CDR3 DNA sequence: TGTGCCAGCAGCGTAGAGGGGACAGGCCGAGACGAGCAGTACTTC. Protein sequence: CASSVEGTGRDEQYF.

The chain has TRBV5-6 and TRBJ1-3; D is ambiguous. Germline V gene lookup returns CDR1 SGHDT and CDR2 YYEEEE. The germline V and J ends were trimmed by 1 base and 0 bases, with 5 bases remaining between them. The CDR3 runs to 14 residues. The CDR3 sequence is CASSLRSSGNTIYF. CDR3 sequence (DNA): TGTGCCAGCAGCTTGAGGAGCTCTGGAAACACCATATATTTT.

The chain links TRBV4-2 to TRBJ2-3; TRBD1 matches 10 bases. Germline V gives CDR1 LGHNA, CDR2 YNFKEQ. The CDR3 consists of 16 residues. J was trimmed by 1 base and V by 5 bases; bases with no gene match: 6. The CDR3 loop reads CASSFRDRGRTDTQYF. The DNA for the CDR3 is TGTGCCAGCAGCTTCCGGGACAGGGGTCGCACAGATACGCAGTATTTT.

J is TRBJ2-1 and V is TRBV27; maybe TRBD1 (5 bases). Per germline, CDR1 MNHEY and CDR2 SMNVEV (reference sequence). CDR3 length equals 16 residues. V shed 8 bases and J shed 7 bases, with 24 bases lying between them. The CDR3 spells CASRTSNRVFGNEQFF. CDR3 in DNA: TGTGCCAGCCGGACATCAAATAGGGTATTCGGGAATGAGCAGTTCTTC.

The V call is TRBV4-1, the J call TRBJ1-2, with 8 bases lining up with TRBD1. In germline, CDR1 is MGHRA, CDR2 YSYEKL. This CDR3 contains 14 residues. V lost 3 bases, J lost 3 bases, and 3 bases stayed unmatched. As DNA, the CDR3 is TGCGCCAGCAGCCAGACAGGGGTGGACTATGGCTACACCTTC. Its protein product is CASSQTGVDYGYTF.